Listed below are T cell receptor beta chains from one sample, sequenced in a study of blood T cell repertoires in COVID-19. The method was immunoSEQ multiplex PCR; TCRdb's version includes in-frame clones alone and lacks a portion of them. The repertoire holds 250,000 or so clones, with approximately 90% as singletons. What was sequenced was PBMCs or T cells enriched from blood (not recorded which). These receptors all come from a man in his thirties or forties who had recovered from COVID-19. Each CDR3 is given with its conserved first and last residue. D genes are given only for firm matches. Clone size is shown for a subset of rows, as once, few, many or a class of expanded clone.

D gene,V gene,J gene,clone size,CDR3 DNA,CDR3 protein
NA,TRBV9,TRBJ2-2,once,TGTGCCAGCAGCGTAGCAACGGGGGTAACCGGGGAGCTGTTTTTT,CASSVATGVTGELFF
TRBD2,TRBV7-9,TRBJ2-1,NA,TGTGCCAGCCTAAGCGGGAGGGCCGGCAGACCCTACAATGAGCAGTTCTTC,CASLSGRAGRPYNEQFF
NA,TRBV2,TRBJ1-2,NA,TGTGCCAGCCTACCAGGGGAAGTAGCTAACTATGGCTACACCTTC,CASLPGEVANYGYTF
TRBD2,TRBV7-9,TRBJ2-5,NA,TGTGCCAGCAGCATCGGACTAGCGGGAGGGGAAGAGACCCAGTACTTC,CASSIGLAGGEETQYF
NA,TRBV18,TRBJ2-1,NA,TGTGCCAGCTTGGTCGACAGACAGAATGAGCAGTTCTTC,CASLVDRQNEQFF
NA,TRBV5-8,TRBJ2-2,NA,TGTGCCAGCAGCCCTATCGCCGGGAGCACCGGGGAGCTGTTTTTT,CASSPIAGSTGELFF
TRBD2,TRBV5-1,TRBJ2-5,NA,TGCGCCAGCAGCTTGGGTAGCGGGGGGGCCGGTGAGACCCAGTACTTC,CASSLGSGGAGETQYF
TRBD1,TRBV3-1/TRBV3-2,TRBJ1-5,NA,TGTGCCAGCAGCCAAGATCCTCAGGGGGGCAATCAGCCCCAGCATTTT,CASSQDPQGGNQPQHF
TRBD2,TRBV13,TRBJ2-3,NA,TGTGCCAGCAGCTTAGGGCCCCCGAGGACTAGCTTGGGAGATACGCAGTATTTT,CASSLGPPRTSLGDTQYF
NA,TRBV28,TRBJ1-2,NA,TGTGCCAGCAGTTGGCAAAACTATGGCTACACCTTC,CASSWQNYGYTF
NA,TRBV29-1,TRBJ1-2,NA,TGCAGCGTTGGGGGTGGGGCGCAGGGCTACACCTTC,CSVGGGAQGYTF
TRBD1,TRBV7-9,TRBJ1-1,NA,TGTGCCAGCCGACAGGGAGTGAACACTGAAGCTTTCTTT,CASRQGVNTEAFF
TRBD2,TRBV25-1,TRBJ2-2,NA,TGTGCCAGCAGTGAACCTAGCGGGGTTTTCGGGGAGCTGTTTTTT,CASSEPSGVFGELFF
TRBD2,TRBV19,TRBJ2-1,NA,TGTGCCAGTAGTATCGGGACTAGCGGGATCAATGAGCAGTTCTTC,CASSIGTSGINEQFF
NA,TRBV5-5,TRBJ2-7,NA,TGTGCCAGCAGCTTGGTCCAGGGATTCTACGAGCAGTACTTC,CASSLVQGFYEQYF
NA,TRBV18,TRBJ1-1,NA,TGTGCCAGCTCACCGGACATGAACACTGAAGCTTTCTTT,CASSPDMNTEAFF
NA,TRBV7-9,TRBJ2-6,NA,TGTGCCAGCAGCAGCGGGCCGGCCGTTGGGGCCAACGTCCTGACTTTC,CASSSGPAVGANVLTF
NA,TRBV7-9,TRBJ2-2,NA,TGTGCCAGCAGCTTAGCTTCTGGGCGAGCTTCGAGCACCGGGGAGCTGTTTTTT,CASSLASGRASSTGELFF
TRBD1,TRBV7-9,TRBJ2-7,NA,TGTGCCAGCAGCCGAGGGACAGAAGTTCGCGTTGTCTTC,CASSRGTEVRVVF
NA,TRBV6-6,TRBJ1-5,NA,TGTGCCTGCAGGGGCCCGATCAATCAGCCCCAGCATTTT,CACRGPINQPQHF
NA,TRBV18,TRBJ1-1,NA,TGTGCCAGCTCGGTTCAGGACACGCCTCACACTGAAGCTTTCTTT,CASSVQDTPHTEAFF
TRBD2,TRBV27,TRBJ2-1,NA,TGTGCCAGCAGTTTATCTCTAGCGGGATACAATGAGCAGTTCTTC,CASSLSLAGYNEQFF
TRBD2,TRBV7-9,TRBJ2-3,NA,TGTGCCAGCAGCTTAGCGAGAGTCTCGGGTAGCGGGGGAACAGATACGCAGTATTTT,CASSLARVSGSGGTDTQYF
NA,TRBV6-5,TRBJ2-5,NA,TGTGCCAGCAGTTACGGAAGGGGGAAGGGCGAGACCCAGTACTTC,CASSYGRGKGETQYF
TRBD2,TRBV2,TRBJ2-7,NA,TGTGCCAGCAGTGAAGTGGGACTACAATTCTACGAGCAGTACTTC,CASSEVGLQFYEQYF
TRBD1,TRBV7-2,TRBJ1-2,once,TGTGCCAGCAGCTTGCAGACAGGGGGCGTTAATGGCTACACCTTC,CASSLQTGGVNGYTF
TRBD2,TRBV4-2,TRBJ2-1,NA,TGTGCCACCGGGGGGGACGGGAATGAGCAGTTCTTC,CATGGDGNEQFF
TRBD1,TRBV4-1,TRBJ1-6,NA,TGCGCCAGCAGCCGATTGGGACAGGTCGATTATAATTCACCCCTCCACTTT,CASSRLGQVDYNSPLHF
NA,TRBV28,TRBJ1-4,NA,TGTGCCAGCAGTCCTAGACTTGCCGAAAAACTGTTTTTT,CASSPRLAEKLFF
TRBD1,TRBV6-5,TRBJ1-1,NA,TGTGCCAGCAGTCAAAGGGCAGGGGGAAATACTGAAGCTTTCTTT,CASSQRAGGNTEAFF
NA,TRBV6-5,TRBJ2-7,NA,TGTGCCAGCAGTTACTCCGGACTCGATTCCAACGAGCAGTACTTC,CASSYSGLDSNEQYF
TRBD1,TRBV7-8,TRBJ2-4,NA,TGTGCCAGCACCCCTAACAGAACCCCCAAACAGGGGAAAGCCAAAAACATTCAGTACTTC,CASTPNRTPKQGKAKNIQYF
NA,TRBV7-3,TRBJ2-2,NA,TGTGCCAGCAGCTCGACTTGGAACACCGGGGAGCTGTTTTTT,CASSSTWNTGELFF
TRBD2,TRBV18,TRBJ2-5,NA,TGTGCCAGCTCACTGGGACTAGGTCAAGAGACCCAGTACTTC,CASSLGLGQETQYF
NA,TRBV11-2,TRBJ1-5,NA,TGTGCCAGCAGCTCCGGGGGGGGGCGTCAGCCCCAGCATTTT,CASSSGGGRQPQHF
NA,TRBV2,TRBJ2-3,NA,TGTGCCAGCAGTCGTTCGGGGTCCGGCGCAGATACGCAGTATTTT,CASSRSGSGADTQYF
NA,TRBV28,TRBJ1-3,NA,TGTGCCAGCAGGGGGAGAGGCGGAAACACCATATATTTT,CASRGRGGNTIYF